This T cell receptor beta chain was identified during a study of T cell repertoires and HLA-DP antigens. On the study more broadly: Versus self, one alloantigen differed at one groove amino acid, the other at nine to eleven.

A remark on this clone: The target antigen is unknown.

The CDR3 extends over 15 amino acids. Germline V CDR1 and CDR2: SGHRS, YFSETQ. The germline V and J ends were trimmed by 5 bases and 0 bases, with 11 bases remaining between them. Sequencing was performed with immunoSEQ multiplex PCR; in TCRdb, only in-frame clones are kept and a portion is missing. The table shows 65,000 to 95,000 clones, with roughly 75% occurring only once. Study-level points and caveats: Against one allele, clones undetected before culture averaged roughly 35%; against the other, around 50%. No separate analysis of naive versus memory CD4+ cells was done.

The source is a man aged 60-69 years in good health and CMV-seronegative. Specimen: CD4+ T cells from PBMCs. The chain carries TRBV5-1 and TRBJ1-4; D call uncertain. The CDR3: CASRITETTNEKLFF. The CDR3 region has the DNA TGCGCCAGCAGAATAACAGAAACAACTAATGAAAAACTGTTTTTT.